The clone carrying this T cell receptor beta chain has at least ten counts. Its antigen remains unknown. This sample was taken from a study of T cells in Graves' hyperthyroidism and ophthalmopathy. Study findings and constraints: Also found in blood were most expanded thyroid clonotypes above 0.001.

The CDR3 consists of 14 residues. V lost 6 bases and J 2 bases, leaving 13 bases between the germline ends. Per the germline V gene, CDR1 is ENHRY and CDR2 is SYGVKD. Across 18 months, stable Graves' hyperthyroidism was marked by no progression to ophthalmopathy. Researchers amplified the TCR beta CDR3 regions from RNA transcripts. Initially, a first-round RT-PCR of the TCR CDR3 employed the HTBI primer set. One entry per CDR3 protein results from TCRdb running MiXCR on the multiplex PCR reads. The sample yields about 690,000 distinct CDR3 sequences, around 15% seen once. This TCR was recovered from a man over 45 with Graves' hyperthyroidism. The sample was blood. The rearrangement links TRBV10-3 to TRBJ1-2; tentatively, D is TRBD1 (5 bases). The CDR3 sequence: CAIRAVEGNYGYTF. The CDR3 coding sequence is TGTGCCATCAGGGCGGTGGAGGGGAACTATGGCTACACCTTC.